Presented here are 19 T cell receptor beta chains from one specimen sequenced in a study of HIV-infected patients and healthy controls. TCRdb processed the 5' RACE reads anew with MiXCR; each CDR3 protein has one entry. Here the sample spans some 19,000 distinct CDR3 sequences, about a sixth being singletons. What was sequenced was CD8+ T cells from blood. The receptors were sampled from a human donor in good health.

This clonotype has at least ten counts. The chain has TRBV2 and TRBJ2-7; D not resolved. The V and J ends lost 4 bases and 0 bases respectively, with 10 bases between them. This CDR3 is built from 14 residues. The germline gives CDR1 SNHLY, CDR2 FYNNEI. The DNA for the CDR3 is TGTGCCAGCAGTGCGTACACCTCCTCCTACGAGCAGTACTTC. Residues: CASSAYTSSYEQYF.

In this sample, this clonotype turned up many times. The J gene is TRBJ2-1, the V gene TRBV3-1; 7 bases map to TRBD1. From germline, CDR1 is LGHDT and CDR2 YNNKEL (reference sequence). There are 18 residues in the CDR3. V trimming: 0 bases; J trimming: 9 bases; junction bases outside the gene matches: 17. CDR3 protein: CASSQDRWTGEHNPEQFF. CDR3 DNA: TGTGCCAGCAGCCAAGATAGGTGGACAGGCGAGCACAATCCTGAGCAGTTCTTC.

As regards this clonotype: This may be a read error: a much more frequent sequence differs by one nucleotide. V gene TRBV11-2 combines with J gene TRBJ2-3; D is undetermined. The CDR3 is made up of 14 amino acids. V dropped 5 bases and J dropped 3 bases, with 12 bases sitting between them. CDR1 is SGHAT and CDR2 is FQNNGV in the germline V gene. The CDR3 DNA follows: TGTGCCAGCAGCCCCCATTCCGGAACAGATACGCAGTATTTT. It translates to CASSPHSGTDTQYF.

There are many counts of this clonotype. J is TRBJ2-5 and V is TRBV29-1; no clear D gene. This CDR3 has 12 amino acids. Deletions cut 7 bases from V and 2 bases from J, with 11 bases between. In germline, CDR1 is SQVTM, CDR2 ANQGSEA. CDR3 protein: CSATKDQETQYF. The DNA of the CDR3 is TGCAGCGCGACGAAGGATCAAGAGACCCAGTACTTC.

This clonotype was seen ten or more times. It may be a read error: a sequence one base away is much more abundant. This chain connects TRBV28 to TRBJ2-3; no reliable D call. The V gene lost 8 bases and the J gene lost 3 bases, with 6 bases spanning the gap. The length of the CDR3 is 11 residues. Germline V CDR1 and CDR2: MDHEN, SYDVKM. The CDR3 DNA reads TGTGCCAGCGAGGATACAGATACGCAGTATTTT. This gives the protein CASEDTDTQYF.

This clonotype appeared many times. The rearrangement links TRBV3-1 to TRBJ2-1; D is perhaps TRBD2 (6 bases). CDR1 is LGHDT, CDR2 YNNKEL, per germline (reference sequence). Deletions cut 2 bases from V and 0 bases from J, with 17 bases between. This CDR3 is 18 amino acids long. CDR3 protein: CASSQLSTSSRSYNEQFF. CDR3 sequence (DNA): TGTGCCAGCAGCCAACTCTCGACTAGTTCCCGCTCCTACAATGAGCAGTTCTTC.

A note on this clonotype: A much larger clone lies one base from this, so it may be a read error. The CDR3: CASSLPGTARELFF. In DNA form, the CDR3 reads TGTGCCAGCAGTTTACCAGGCACGGCCAGGGAGCTGTTTTTT. The V and J genes are TRBV28 and TRBJ2-2; no clear D. The CDR3 sequence is 14 residues long. Germline CDR1 is MDHEN and CDR2 is SYDVKM. The ends were cut back, 2 bases at V and 9 bases at J, with 13 bases in the middle.

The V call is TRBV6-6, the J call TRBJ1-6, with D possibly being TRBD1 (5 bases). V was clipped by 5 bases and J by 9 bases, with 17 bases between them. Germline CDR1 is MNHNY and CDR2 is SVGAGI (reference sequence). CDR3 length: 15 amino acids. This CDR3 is CASSKQGDVGSPLHF. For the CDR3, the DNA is TGTGCCAGCAGTAAGCAGGGCGATGTGGGTTCACCCCTCCACTTT.

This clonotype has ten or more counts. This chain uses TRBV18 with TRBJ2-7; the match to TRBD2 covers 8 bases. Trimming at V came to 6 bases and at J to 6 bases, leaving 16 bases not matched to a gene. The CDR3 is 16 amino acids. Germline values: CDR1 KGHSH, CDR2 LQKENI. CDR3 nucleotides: TGTGCCAGCTCCCCCGATGGAGCGGGGGCCCTGATCGAGCAGTACTTC. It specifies CASSPDGAGALIEQYF.

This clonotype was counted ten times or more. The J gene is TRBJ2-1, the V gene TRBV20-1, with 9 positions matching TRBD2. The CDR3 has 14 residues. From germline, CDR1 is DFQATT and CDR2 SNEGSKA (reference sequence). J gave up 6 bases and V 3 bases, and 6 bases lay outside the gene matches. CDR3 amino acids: CSASPGLAFNEQFF. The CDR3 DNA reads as TGCAGTGCTAGCCCGGGACTAGCCTTCAATGAGCAGTTCTTC.

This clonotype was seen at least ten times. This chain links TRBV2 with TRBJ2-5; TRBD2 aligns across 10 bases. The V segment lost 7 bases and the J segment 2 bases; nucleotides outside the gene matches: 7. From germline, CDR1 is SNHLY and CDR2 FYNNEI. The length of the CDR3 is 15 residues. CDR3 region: CASTTGTSEQETQYF. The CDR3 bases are TGTGCCAGCACCACCGGGACTAGCGAACAAGAGACCCAGTACTTC.

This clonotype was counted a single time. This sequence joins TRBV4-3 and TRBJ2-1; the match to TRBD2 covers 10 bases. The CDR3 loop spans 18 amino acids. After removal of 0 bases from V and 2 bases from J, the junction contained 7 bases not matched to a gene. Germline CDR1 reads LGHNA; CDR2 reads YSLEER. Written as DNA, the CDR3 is TGCGCCAGCAGCCAAGATAGGGCTAGCGGGGGACCCTACAATGAGCAGTTCTTC. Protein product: CASSQDRASGGPYNEQFF.

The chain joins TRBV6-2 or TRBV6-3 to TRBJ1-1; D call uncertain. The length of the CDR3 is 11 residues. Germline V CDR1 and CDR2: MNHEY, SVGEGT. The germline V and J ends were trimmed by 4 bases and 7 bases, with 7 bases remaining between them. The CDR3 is CASSLKLEAFF. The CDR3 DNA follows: TGTGCCAGCAGTTTAAAGCTTGAAGCTTTCTTT.

CDR3 in DNA: TGTGCCAACCGGAAAACTGGGCACGAAACTACCGGGGAGCTGTTTTTT. Translated: CANRKTGHETTGELFF. The chain is built from TRBV6-9 and TRBJ2-2; D is unclear. Trimming removed 10 bases from V and 5 bases from J, with 23 bases in between. The CDR3 is 16 amino acids. Per germline, CDR1 MNHGY and CDR2 SVAAGI.

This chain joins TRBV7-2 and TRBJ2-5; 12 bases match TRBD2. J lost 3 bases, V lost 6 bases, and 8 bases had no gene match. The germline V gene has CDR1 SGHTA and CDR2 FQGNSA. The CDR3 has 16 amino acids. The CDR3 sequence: CASRSKLAGGEETQYF. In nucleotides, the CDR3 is TGTGCCAGCAGGTCCAAACTAGCGGGAGGAGAAGAGACCCAGTACTTC.

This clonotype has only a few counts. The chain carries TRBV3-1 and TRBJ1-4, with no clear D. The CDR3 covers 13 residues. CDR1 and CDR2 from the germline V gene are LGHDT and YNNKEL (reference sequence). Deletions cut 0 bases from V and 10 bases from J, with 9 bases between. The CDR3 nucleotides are TGTGCCAGCAGCCAAGAGAATGTCGGAAAACTGTTTTTT. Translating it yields CASSQENVGKLFF.

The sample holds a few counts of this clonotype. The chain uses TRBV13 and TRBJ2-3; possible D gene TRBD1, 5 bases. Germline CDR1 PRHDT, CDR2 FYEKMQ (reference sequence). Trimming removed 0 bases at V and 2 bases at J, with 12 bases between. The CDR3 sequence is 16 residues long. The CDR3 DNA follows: TGTGCCAGCAGCTTAGGAGACAGCGCGATCACAGATACGCAGTATTTT. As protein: CASSLGDSAITDTQYF.

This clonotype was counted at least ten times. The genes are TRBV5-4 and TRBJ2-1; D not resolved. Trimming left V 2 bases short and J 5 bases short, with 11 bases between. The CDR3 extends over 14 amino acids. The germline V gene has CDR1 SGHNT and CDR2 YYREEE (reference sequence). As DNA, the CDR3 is TGTGCCAGCAGCTTCGGCCAGTTCGACAATGAGCAGTTCTTC. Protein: CASSFGQFDNEQFF.

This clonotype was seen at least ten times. Here the CDR3 reads CSVLGQGLYNEQFF. The CDR3 DNA reads as TGCAGCGTTCTTGGTCAGGGCCTTTACAATGAGCAGTTCTTC. The rearrangement joins TRBV29-1 to TRBJ2-1; D is perhaps TRBD1 (5 bases). The V gene lost 5 bases and the J gene lost 4 bases, with 15 bases spanning the gap. The length of the CDR3 is 14 residues. CDR1 is SQVTM and CDR2 is ANQGSEA in the germline V gene.